The 23 T cell receptor beta chains below were found in one sample sequenced in a study of cytomegalovirus exposure and HLA in healthy donors. Both 60 Vbeta primers and 13 Jbeta primers went into the PCR. Here immunoSEQ multiplex PCR was the method, and the copy in TCRdb shows in-frame clones only, minus some. Here the sample spans more than 130,000 clones, over 70% being singletons. Source material: PBMCs. These receptors were collected from a man aged 35-49 years in good health and CMV-seropositive.

The gene calls are TRBV6-6 and TRBJ2-7, with 7 bases identical to TRBD1. CDR3 length: 12 residues. From germline, CDR1 is MNHNY and CDR2 SVGAGI (reference sequence). J gave up 5 bases and V 6 bases, and 4 bases lay outside the gene matches. CDR3 coding DNA: TGTGCCAGCAGAATACAGGGGAACGAGCAGTACTTC. This gives the protein CASRIQGNEQYF.

The chain is built from TRBV5-6 and TRBJ1-1; D is perhaps TRBD1 (6 bases). V was pared by 4 bases and J by 1 base, with 14 bases between. The CDR3 is made up of 15 amino acids. Germline V lookup: CDR1 SGHDT, CDR2 YYEEEE. This CDR3 is CASSNQGRGNTEAFF. For the CDR3, the DNA is TGTGCCAGCAGCAACCAGGGGCGAGGGAACACTGAAGCTTTCTTT.

The chain recombines TRBV6-5 with TRBJ2-5; 9 bases map to TRBD2. The CDR3 extends over 14 amino acids. V shed 4 bases, J shed 5 bases, and the junction held 5 bases outside the gene matches. The germline gives CDR1 MNHEY, CDR2 SVGAGI. CDR3 amino acids: CASSSLAGRETQYF. In nucleotides, the CDR3 is TGTGCCAGCAGTTCCCTAGCGGGAAGGGAGACCCAGTACTTC.

This clone has only a few counts. This chain joins TRBV5-6 and TRBJ1-1; 8 nucleotides match TRBD1. With V trimmed by 4 bases and J by 10 bases, 9 bases remained unmatched. The CDR3 contains 13 residues. Germline loops: CDR1 SGHDT, CDR2 YYEEEE. CDR3 protein: CASSPMTGVVAFF. The CDR3 coding sequence is TGTGCCAGCAGCCCCATGACAGGGGTAGTAGCTTTCTTT.

This clone was observed a single time. At one boundary the junction diverges from the germline segment, which might be a read error. The genes are TRBV5-1 and TRBJ1-1, with 7 positions matching TRBD1. Germline V gene data show CDR1 as SGHRS and CDR2 as YFSETQ. The CDR3 has 12 residues. The CDR3 reads CASSLVTGEAFF. CDR3 coding DNA: TGCGCCAGCAGTTTGGTGACAGGGGAAGCTTTCTTT.

This clone was counted once. The J gene is TRBJ2-5, the V gene TRBV5-1; D is possibly TRBD2 (6 bases). Matching the DNA end better, TRBJ2-7 makes the J call doubtful. CDR3 size: 15 residues. Germline values: CDR1 SGHRS, CDR2 YFSETQ. The CDR3 spells CASSLDSSAAYEQYF. The CDR3, as DNA: TGCGCCAGCAGCTTGGATTCTAGCGCTGCCTACGAGCAGTACTTC.

V and J are TRBV5-1 and TRBJ2-2; TRBD1 might be the D (6 bases). Germline V gene sequence: CDR1 SGHRS, CDR2 YFSETQ. The ends were cut back, 4 bases at V and 6 bases at J, with 25 bases in the middle. The CDR3 spans 18 residues. The CDR3 nucleotides are TGCGCCAGCAGCCCCTCACCGTGGCGGCAGGGGAAGGCCGGGGAGCTGTTTTTT. It is translated as CASSPSPWRQGKAGELFF.

The V gene is TRBV27, the J gene TRBJ2-7; 7 bases match TRBD1. The germline V gene has CDR1 MNHEY and CDR2 SMNVEV (reference sequence). V shed 7 bases and J 3 bases; nucleotides not matched to a gene: 3. This CDR3 contains 12 residues. The CDR3 is CASTGQDYEQYF. CDR3 bases: TGTGCCAGCACCGGACAGGACTACGAGCAGTACTTC.

The rearrangement uses TRBV27 and TRBJ2-7; the match to TRBD2 covers 12 bases. The CDR3 totals 15 residues. V lost 7 bases to trimming and J lost 7 bases; unmatched junction nucleotides: 11. Germline V gene data show CDR1 as MNHEY and CDR2 as SMNVEV (reference sequence). CDR3 nucleotides: TGTGCCAGCATACCCGGGACTAGCGGGTACTCGGAGCAGTACTTC. Protein sequence: CASIPGTSGYSEQYF.

This chain joins TRBV7-9 and TRBJ1-1; TRBD1 is a possible D gene (6 bases). This CDR3 spans 17 amino acids. The V end lost 7 bases, the J end lost 5 bases, and 26 bases lay between the germline ends. Germline loops: CDR1 SEHNR, CDR2 FQNEAQ (reference sequence). Here the CDR3 reads CASIGGRQVTPGTEAFF. As DNA, the CDR3 is TGTGCCAGCATCGGGGGGCGACAGGTAACCCCGGGGACTGAAGCTTTCTTT. The full variable domain, in which reference TRBV7-9 and TRBJ1-1 provide the parts outside the CDR3, is DTGVSQNPRHKITKRGQNVTFRCDPISEHNRLYWYRQTLGQGPEFLTYFQNEAQLEKSRLLSDRFSAERPKGSFSTLEIQRTEQGDSAMYLCASIGGRQVTPGTEAFFGQGTRLTVV.

Remarks on this clone: In the same sample, other DNA sequences code for this CDR3. The chain carries TRBV6-1 and TRBJ1-6, with a weak D call TRBD1 (6 bases). The V end was cut by 7 bases, the J end by 7 bases, with 17 bases between. The CDR3 runs to 15 residues. Germline V gene sequence: CDR1 MNHNS, CDR2 SASEGT. DNA of the CDR3: TGTGCCAGCACCAGACAGGCGACGGGGAATTCACCCCTCCACTTT. Its translation is CASTRQATGNSPLHF.

This chain uses TRBV19 with TRBJ1-5; D is possibly TRBD1 (5 bases). The CDR3 is 16 residues long. Trimming shortened V by 1 base and J by 4 bases, and 14 bases separated the two germline ends. CDR1 is LNHDA and CDR2 is SQIVND in the germline V gene (reference sequence). The CDR3 loop is CASSIGSQGWNQPQHF. CDR3 in DNA: TGTGCCAGTAGTATAGGTTCCCAGGGATGGAATCAGCCCCAGCATTTT.

There are a few counts of this clone. This sequence joins TRBV7-2 and TRBJ2-3, with 7 bases that match TRBD1. The CDR3 length is 15 residues. The germline V gene encodes CDR1 SGHTA and CDR2 FQGNSA. With 5 bases clipped from V and 5 bases from J, the junction kept 10 bases outside the gene matches. CDR3 bases: TGTGCCAGCAGCCCCCGGGACAGTTTTTTAGATACGCAGTATTTT. This translates into CASSPRDSFLDTQYF.

This chain links TRBV9 with TRBJ2-3; 8 bases are a match to TRBD2. Trimming cost V 0 bases and J 4 bases; bases outside gene matches: 1. Germline V gene sequence: CDR1 SGDLS, CDR2 YYNGEE. This CDR3 is 14 amino acids long. The chain's CDR3 is CASSVELAADTQYF. Written as DNA, the CDR3 is TGTGCCAGCAGCGTAGAACTAGCGGCAGATACGCAGTATTTT.

The rearrangement uses TRBV9 and TRBJ2-2; possible D gene TRBD1, 6 bases. The CDR3 contains 15 residues. Germline V gives CDR1 SGDLS, CDR2 YYNGEE. V lost 4 bases to trimming and J lost 3 bases, with 13 bases between them. The CDR3 spells CASSRGSFDTGELFF. CDR3 DNA sequence: TGTGCCAGCAGCAGGGGGTCCTTTGACACCGGGGAGCTGTTTTTT.

The chain recombines TRBV7-9 with TRBJ1-5; D gene unclear. The CDR3 contains 14 residues. The V end was cut by 2 bases, the J end by 5 bases, with 10 bases between. Germline V gene lookup returns CDR1 SEHNR and CDR2 FQNEAQ (reference sequence). DNA of the CDR3: TGTGCCAGCAGCTTATCGGACGGGGATCAGCCCCAGCATTTT. The encoded protein is CASSLSDGDQPQHF.

The chain is built from TRBV11-2 and TRBJ1-4; D call uncertain. Germline loops: CDR1 SGHAT, CDR2 FQNNGV. The CDR3 loop spans 14 amino acids. Trimming removed 5 bases from V and 6 bases from J, with 13 bases in between. DNA for the CDR3: TGTGCCAGCAGCCAACTTCTAGAGGATGAAAAACTGTTTTTT. Its protein product is CASSQLLEDEKLFF.

V and J are TRBV4-3 and TRBJ2-7; TRBD2 agrees at 7 bases. Germline lookup yields CDR1 LGHNA and CDR2 YSLEER. V lost 0 bases to trimming and J lost 3 bases; unmatched junction nucleotides: 8. The CDR3 is 16 amino acids. The CDR3 DNA is TGCGCCAGCAGCCAAGAGAGGGACTACCCCATCTACGAGCAGTACTTC. It is translated as CASSQERDYPIYEQYF.

The DNA for the CDR3 is TGTGCCAGCAGTGCGAGCACTGAAGCTTTCTTT. Its translation is CASSASTEAFF. The chain employs TRBV6-4 and TRBJ1-1; D gene uncertain. Trimming cost V 4 bases and J 4 bases, with 4 bases left between them. The CDR3 is 11 residues long. Germline V gives CDR1 MRHNA, CDR2 SNTAGT.

The chain combines TRBV7-2 with TRBJ2-3, with D possibly being TRBD2 (5 bases). The germline gives CDR1 SGHTA, CDR2 FQGNSA. The CDR3 is 16 amino acids. V gave up 0 bases and J gave up 6 bases, with 16 bases separating them. Written as DNA, the CDR3 is TGTGCCAGCAGCTTAGCTCGGGGTTATGTTGTTGATACGCAGTATTTT. This encodes CASSLARGYVVDTQYF.

This clone was seen a handful of times. V and J are TRBV28 and TRBJ2-5, with 8 bases matching TRBD2. Germline trimming cut 2 bases from V and 4 bases from J; bases unmatched to any gene: 12. Germline V gene lookup returns CDR1 MDHEN and CDR2 SYDVKM. CDR3 length: 17 residues. CDR3 coding DNA: TGTGCCAGCAGTTTAGGGGTCGGCGGGGGGCCTCCAGAGACCCAGTACTTC. Encoded protein: CASSLGVGGGPPETQYF.

This chain connects TRBV7-9 to TRBJ2-1; 11 bases agree with TRBD2. The V gene's germline CDR1 is SEHNR and CDR2 FQNEAQ (reference sequence). CDR3 size: 18 residues. V was clipped by 2 bases and J by 0 bases; unmatched bases: 6. The CDR3 coding sequence is TGTGCCAGCAGCTTAATGACTAGCGGGGTAAGCTCCTACAATGAGCAGTTCTTC. Its protein product is CASSLMTSGVSSYNEQFF.

The V and J genes are TRBV5-1 and TRBJ2-7; TRBD1 matches 8 bases. The length of the CDR3 is 19 residues. Trimming took 4 bases from V and 1 from J; bases not matched to a gene: 19. CDR1 SGHRS and CDR2 YFSETQ come from the germline V gene. CDR3 in amino acids: CASSPEIRGLGSGSYEQYF. The CDR3 bases are TGCGCCAGCAGCCCCGAGATCAGGGGGCTGGGGTCAGGATCCTACGAGCAGTACTTC.